This T cell receptor (beta chain) was identified in a study of cytomegalovirus exposure and HLA in healthy donors. General study points: TCR beta V segments were, for the most part, productive about 87% or about 30% of the time in an earlier analysis. Researchers reportedly found TCR beta sequences accurately predicted most subjects' HLA-A and HLA-B alleles. When a later analysis compared HLA-associated TCR beta chains with equally common others, the HLA-associated chains turned out to be more clonally expanded and to have lower generation probabilities. Associated with cytomegalovirus, according to the listing, were some 180 TCR beta chains.

Comment on this clone: The antigen is unknown.

PCR amplification relied on 60 Vbeta primers (plus 13 Jbeta primers). Profiling relied on immunoSEQ multiplex PCR, and the TCRdb table lists in-frame clones only, not all of them. The repertoire holds 100,000 or so clones, with about 79% as singletons. The CDR3 consists of 15 residues. V dropped 4 bases and J dropped 0 bases, with 14 bases sitting between them. Germline V CDR1 and CDR2: SGHRS, YFSETQ. This TCR came from a woman under 30 in good health and CMV-seronegative. The material sequenced was PBMCs. The V and J genes are TRBV5-1 and TRBJ2-7, with D possibly being TRBD1 (5 bases). As DNA, the CDR3 is TGCGCCAGCAGCCTCAGACACAGGAGCTCCTACGAGCAGTACTTC. Protein product: CASSLRHRSSYEQYF.